This T cell receptor beta chain was retrieved from a study of blood T cell repertoires in COVID-19. Study summary: Acute and convalescent COVID-19 samples came from the United States, Italy and Spain. Nucleic acid was either cDNA or gDNA, and it came from T cells, B-cell-depleted T cells, or PBMCs.

In the original analysis: For nucleated cells, counts were estimated from reference gene primer amplification. Data came from immunoSEQ multiplex PCR; TCRdb stores just in-frame clones and leaves some out. The DNA gave D and trimming, while V, J and clone size come from that table. The sample has some 210,000 clones; 89% are singletons. V lost 1 base, J lost 0 bases, and 12 bases lay in between. The germline gives CDR1 SGHAT, CDR2 FQNNGV. The CDR3 is made up of 16 amino acids. The sequencing input was peripheral blood. V gene TRBV11-2 combines with J gene TRBJ1-2; D is possibly TRBD1 (6 bases). The clonotype comes from a woman aged 40 to 49 with acute or convalescent COVID-19. As DNA, the CDR3 is TGTGCCAGCAGCTTAGTGGGCGACAGGTCTAACTATGGCTACACCTTC. It encodes CASSLVGDRSNYGYTF. Variable domain in full (rest from reference TRBV11-2 and TRBJ1-2): EAGVAQSPRYKIIEKRQSVAFWCNPISGHATLYWYQQILGQGPKLLIQFQNNGVVDDSQLPKDRFSAERLKGVDSTLKIQPAKLEDSAVYLCASSLVGDRSNYGYTFGSGTRLTVV.